This T cell receptor (beta chain) originates from a study of blood T cell repertoires in COVID-19 (TCRdb year 2020). Study-wide context: The collaborator samples originated in the United States, Italy and Spain and spanned the acute and convalescent phases of COVID-19. The material from the prospective study consisted of cDNA or gDNA derived from T cells, B-cell-depleted T cells, or PBMCs. Deeply sampled blood TCRbeta repertoires from subjects exposed to, actively infected with, or recovered from COVID-19 were included in the dataset. A freely available public database, intended as a resource for researchers studying the immune response to SARS-CoV-2, is where the repertoires were released. The samples were drawn from two sources: the first 160 participants of the ongoing ImmuneRACE study, and approximately 1,300 subjects contributed by 6 global collaborators. The sample metadata nearly always contained a de-identified subject ID, COVID-19 status, age in years and sex. HLA class I and class II types, where available, came from metadata supplied by the sample provider rather than from assay-based typing. Findings and caveats that apply to the study as a whole: How much clinical and demographic metadata was included differed by source and by participant, and the metadata was provided uncurated.

Whole blood was collected in K2EDTA tubes by collaborating institutions according to the institutions' own protocols. For TCRbeta analysis, collaborators shipped samples as frozen whole blood, isolated PBMCs, or DNA extracted from either of those sample types. TCRbeta CDR3 regions were amplified from genomic DNA by means of the immunoSEQ Assay, a bias-controlled multiplex PCR. The published analysis was carried out like this. Within the assay, amplification of reference gene primers was used to estimate how many nucleated cells each sample contained. To quantify the absolute abundance of each unique TCRbeta CDR3 rearrangement, sequence reads were collapsed and filtered. For each sample, productive Simpson clonality was calculated as the square root of Simpson's diversity index across productive rearrangements. TCRdb mirrors the immuneACCESS table, restricted to in-frame sequences. Some clones are absent from its copies; in checked studies, under half trace to an unresolved V gene, and the reason for the others is unknown. The V and J calls and clone size were taken over from that table, and D and trimming were inferred from the DNA. A total of about 280,000 clones appear in this sample, approximately 86% of them only once. The top ten hold roughly 9% of the sample.

As regards this clone: The antigen it binds to is not known. No qualities accompany the bases; no much larger clone lies one base away.

The sequenced sample consisted of peripheral blood. The sequence derives from a man between 18 and 35 years old with active or convalescent COVID-19.

The nucleotides are TGTGCCAGCCTCAACAATAATGGAAACACCATATATTTT. Translated, this gives CASLNNNGNTIYF. The sequence is built from TRBV6-5 and TRBJ1-3; there is no confident call for the D gene. Counted from cysteine to phenylalanine, this CDR3 has 13 amino acids. This entry keeps only the CDR3 DNA: 39 bases, framed from base 1. For CDR1 and CDR2, the germline V gene lists MNHEY and SVGAGI. V is reduced by 8 bases and J by 3 bases, leaving a spacing of 11 bases between them.